This T cell receptor beta chain derives from a study of radiation and T cells in renal cell carcinoma. Study in general: Nephrectomy followed 15 Gy stereotactic body radiation by 4 weeks.

Study conclusions and caveats: Top tumor clonotypes rose in blood 2 weeks post-radiation, then contracted.

Time point meaning: blood 2 weeks post-SBRT. Indicated treatment: 15 Gy SBRT to primary tumor, nephrectomy 4 weeks later. The tumor was a clear cell renal cell carcinoma. The protocol was immunoSEQ multiplex PCR, while the TCRdb copy is restricted to in-frame clones and leaves out a portion. Of some 120,000 clones listed, approximately 80% are singletons. About this clone itself: Its antigen remains unknown.

This TCR derives from a woman aged 55-69 years with renal cell carcinoma. The sequencing here drew on blood, taken from a patient whose treatment included radiotherapy and nephrectomy.

The CDR3 loop is CASSLSWGQSYSGNTIYF. CDR3 nucleotides: TGTGCCAGCAGTTTATCCTGGGGACAGTCCTACTCTGGAAACACCATATATTTT. V and J are TRBV27 and TRBJ1-3; 7 bases are shared with TRBD1. Germline CDR1 is MNHEY and CDR2 is SMNVEV (reference sequence). V was pared by 0 bases and J by 0 bases, with 8 bases of the junction left unmatched. The CDR3 is 18 residues long.